Following are 20 T cell receptor beta chains from one sample sequenced in a study of blood T cell repertoires in COVID-19. TCRdb's table, derived via immunoSEQ multiplex PCR, lists solely in-frame clones and lacks some. This table holds roughly 190,000 clones, roughly 86% found once. What was sequenced was peripheral blood. The source of these receptors is a man between 65 and 80 years old with acute or convalescent COVID-19.

This clone was observed once. The rearrangement joins TRBV10-3 to TRBJ1-1, with a tentative D call TRBD1 (5 bases). In germline, CDR1 is ENHRY, CDR2 SYGVKD. This CDR3 region has 13 residues. V shed 7 bases and J shed 1 base, with 10 bases lying between them. CDR3 nucleotide sequence: TGTGCCATCAAGAAACAGGAGAACACTGAAGCTTTCTTT. This encodes CAIKKQENTEAFF.

This chain links TRBV5-1 with TRBJ2-3; D may be TRBD2 (5 bases). Germline CDR1 and CDR2: SGHRS and YFSETQ. The V end was cut by 2 bases, the J end by 0 bases, with 10 bases between. CDR3 length: 15 amino acids. This chain's CDR3 is CASSFASGSTDTQYF. CDR3 nucleotides: TGCGCCAGCAGCTTTGCCAGCGGAAGCACAGATACGCAGTATTTT.

This clone came up once. This chain connects TRBV7-2 to TRBJ2-7; D is unresolved. V lost 2 bases to trimming and J lost 0 bases, with 8 bases between them. The CDR3 consists of 14 residues. CDR1 SGHTA and CDR2 FQGNSA come from the germline V gene. The CDR3 spells CASSLLGSSYEQYF. The CDR3 DNA is TGTGCCAGCAGCTTATTGGGCAGCTCCTACGAGCAGTACTTC. The full variable domain, completed using reference TRBV7-2 and TRBJ2-7, is GAGVSQSPSNKVTEKGKDVELRCDPISGHTALYWYRQSLGQGLEFLIYFQGNSAPDKSGLPSDRFSAERTGGSVSTLTIQRTQQEDSAVYLCASSLLGSSYEQYFGPGTRLTVT.

This chain joins TRBV5-4 and TRBJ1-3; perhaps TRBD1 as D (6 bases). V lost 0 bases and J 3 bases, leaving 16 bases between the germline ends. The germline V gene encodes CDR1 SGHNT and CDR2 YYREEE (reference sequence). There are 17 residues in the CDR3. This CDR3 reads CASSLAEGGDIGNTIYF. CDR3 in DNA: TGTGCCAGCAGCTTGGCCGAAGGGGGAGACATTGGAAACACCATATATTTT.

The rearrangement uses TRBV6-6 and TRBJ1-2; D is perhaps TRBD1 (5 bases). V gave up 4 bases and J gave up 9 bases, with 18 bases separating them. CDR1 and CDR2 from the germline V gene are MNHNY and SVGAGI (reference sequence). The CDR3 consists of 14 residues. CDR3 sequence reads: CASSSAGKESSYTF. The CDR3, as DNA: TGTGCCAGCAGTTCAGCAGGGAAAGAGTCTAGCTACACCTTC.

This chain links TRBV10-3 with TRBJ2-3; 11 bases are a match to TRBD1. The CDR3 is made up of 14 amino acids. V dropped 6 bases and J dropped 2; count of bases not matched to a gene: 1. The V gene's germline CDR1 is ENHRY and CDR2 SYGVKD. The CDR3 sequence is CAIRDRGHTDTQYF. The DNA for the CDR3 is TGTGCCATCAGGGACAGGGGGCACACAGATACGCAGTATTTT.

The V gene is TRBV5-1, the J gene TRBJ1-1; TRBD1 matches at 9 bases. This CDR3 has 14 residues. Germline CDR1 and CDR2: SGHRS and YFSETQ. V gave up 4 bases and J gave up 3 bases; unmatched junction bases: 4. The CDR3 sequence: CASSQQGAYTEAFF. DNA for the CDR3: TGCGCCAGCAGCCAACAGGGGGCATACACTGAAGCTTTCTTT.

This clone was recorded once. This CDR3 reads CATPSGLPQTQFF. CDR3 in DNA: TGTGCCACCCCGTCGGGACTCCCTCAGACGCAGTTCTTC. This chain connects TRBV2 to TRBJ2-1; weak D call: TRBD2 (6 bases). CDR3 length: 13 residues. The V and J ends lost 10 bases and 12 bases respectively, with 22 bases between them. Germline CDR1 and CDR2: SNHLY and FYNNEI.

The CDR3 reads CASSAGGKRYGYTF. The CDR3 DNA follows: TGTGCCAGCAGCGCAGGAGGGAAACGCTATGGCTACACCTTC. The chain links TRBV7-8 to TRBJ1-2; D remains unclear. V shed 5 bases and J shed 4 bases, with 14 bases lying between them. The CDR3 has 14 amino acids. CDR1 is SGHVS, CDR2 FQNEAQ, per germline. Complete variable domain (other parts from reference TRBV7-8 and TRBJ1-2): GAGVSQSPRYKVAKRGQDVALRCDPISGHVSLFWYQQALGQGPEFLTYFQNEAQLDKSGLPSDRFFAERPEGSVSTLKIQRTQQEDSAVYLCASSAGGKRYGYTFGSGTRLTVV.

This chain links TRBV7-9 with TRBJ2-2; D perhaps matches TRBD1 (5 bases). The germline CDR1 and CDR2 sequences are SEHNR and FQNEAQ (reference sequence). Trimming pared 8 bases from V and 6 bases from J, leaving 13 bases between. The CDR3 consists of 13 residues. The DNA of the CDR3 is TGTGCCAGCCGCCCGGCAGGGCCCGGGGAGCTGTTTTTT. Translated, it gives CASRPAGPGELFF.

The rearrangement joins TRBV3-1 (or the pseudogene TRBV3-2) to TRBJ2-5, with 7 bases that match TRBD1. This CDR3 is built from 15 residues. The ends lost 3 bases at V and 3 bases at J; junction bases unmatched: 7. Germline V lookup: CDR1 LGHDT, CDR2 YNNKEL (reference sequence). This CDR3 is CASSQGQQSEETQYF. CDR3 DNA sequence: TGTGCCAGCAGCCAGGGACAGCAGTCGGAAGAGACCCAGTACTTC.

The chain couples TRBV10-3 to TRBJ1-2; possibly TRBD1 for D (5 bases). Trimming took 4 bases from V and 7 from J, leaving 16 bases between them. Per the germline V gene, CDR1 is ENHRY and CDR2 is SYGVKD. The CDR3 sequence is 14 residues long. CDR3 bases: TGTGCCATCAGTGGGTCGGCAGGGAAAGTTGGCTACACCTTC. Translated: CAISGSAGKVGYTF.

This clone has only one observation. The gene calls are TRBV7-2 and TRBJ2-7, with 9 bases aligning to TRBD2. V shed 1 base, J shed 4 bases, and the junction held 5 bases outside the gene matches. Germline CDR1 is SGHTA and CDR2 is FQGNSA. The CDR3 extends over 15 amino acids. The CDR3 DNA sequence: TGTGCCAGCAGCTTAGACTCTAGCGGGACTTACGAGCAGTACTTC. Translation: CASSLDSSGTYEQYF.

The rearrangement joins TRBV4-3 to TRBJ2-1; tentatively, D is TRBD1 (7 bases). The CDR3 has 13 amino acids. The V end was cut by 0 bases, the J end by 16 bases, with 16 bases between. The germline V gene encodes CDR1 LGHNA and CDR2 YSLEER. The CDR3 coding sequence is TGCGCCAGCAGCCAAGATCTCAGGGGGGTAGGATTCTTC. It is translated as CASSQDLRGVGFF.

This clone was picked up one time. The J gene is TRBJ1-1, the V gene TRBV5-1; D not certain. Trimming took 4 bases from V and 0 from J, leaving 16 bases between them. Germline V lookup: CDR1 SGHRS, CDR2 YFSETQ. There are 16 residues in the CDR3. The CDR3 DNA is TGCGCCAGCAGCATAGCCGGGGTCCGAATGAACACTGAAGCTTTCTTT. This codes for CASSIAGVRMNTEAFF. Full variable domain (missing parts from reference TRBV5-1 and TRBJ1-1): KAGVTQTPRYLIKTRGQQVTLSCSPISGHRSVSWYQQTPGQGLQFLFEYFSETQRNKGNFPGRFSGRQFSNSRSEMNVSTLELGDSALYLCASSIAGVRMNTEAFFGQGTRLTVV.

This rearrangement joins TRBV2 to TRBJ2-7; D is unresolved. The germline V gene has CDR1 SNHLY and CDR2 FYNNEI. The V end lost 6 bases, the J end lost 6 bases, and 12 bases lay between the germline ends. This CDR3 is built from 12 residues. The CDR3 reads CASSAYRSEQYF. The CDR3 nucleotides read TGTGCCAGCAGCGCGTACCGGAGCGAGCAGTACTTC.

The rearrangement joins TRBV5-1 to TRBJ1-1; the match to TRBD1 covers 8 bases. V lost 3 bases and J lost 4; bases outside the gene matches: 11. Germline values: CDR1 SGHRS, CDR2 YFSETQ. This CDR3 has 16 residues. DNA of the CDR3: TGCGCCAGCAGCTCTACTACCCTTACAGGGGGCACTGAAGCTTTCTTT. This encodes CASSSTTLTGGTEAFF.

The chain joins TRBV5-1 to TRBJ2-7; 9 bases are shared with TRBD2. Germline values: CDR1 SGHRS, CDR2 YFSETQ. This CDR3 has 17 residues. V lost 0 bases to trimming and J lost 3 bases; unmatched junction nucleotides: 10. CDR3 region: CASSLVPSGDLVYEQYF. CDR3 DNA sequence: TGCGCCAGCAGCTTGGTTCCTAGCGGGGATTTAGTCTACGAGCAGTACTTC.

The rearrangement joins TRBV28 to TRBJ1-4; 8 bases are a match to TRBD1. Germline values: CDR1 MDHEN, CDR2 SYDVKM. Trimming at V came to 5 bases and at J to 6 bases, leaving 5 bases not matched to a gene. This CDR3 region has 14 residues. The CDR3 reads CASSPGGEDEKLFF. DNA for the CDR3: TGTGCCAGCAGTCCAGGGGGCGAGGATGAAAAACTGTTTTTT.

The rearrangement joins TRBV2 to TRBJ2-7, with D unresolved. This CDR3 contains 13 residues. Trimming left V 5 bases short and J 3 bases short, with 11 bases between. Germline CDR1 SNHLY, CDR2 FYNNEI. The CDR3 is CASSNTRGYEQYF. The CDR3 DNA follows: TGTGCCAGCAGTAATACACGAGGCTACGAGCAGTACTTC.